This T cell receptor (beta chain) was sequenced during a study of CD8+ T cells in alopecia areata. Extracted RNA was reverse transcribed into cDNA, the sequencing template. Assay used: immunoSEQ multiplex PCR; TCRdb lists only in-frame clones, some missing. This sample has 130,000 or so clones, with 40% to 55% found just once. Worth noting for this clone: As yet, its antigen is unknown.

V was pared by 2 bases and J by 4 bases, with 11 bases between. The CDR3 covers 14 residues. Broader study findings: Scalp sequencing captures resident alphabeta T cells of normal skin too. Elevated clonality characterized lesional scalp relative to normal scalp, particularly in alopecia totalis/universalis.

The rearrangement joins TRBV23-1 to TRBJ2-5; maybe TRBD1 (5 bases). TRBV23-1 qualifies as an ORF whose function is uncertain. The source of this sequence is a human donor with alopecia areata. The sequencing sample was made of NKG2D-low CD8+ T cells sorted from blood. The CDR3 region has the DNA TGCGCCAGCAGTCAAAGACAGTCCCGAGAGACCCAGTACTTC. Its translation: CASSQRQSRETQYF.